These 14 T cell receptor beta chains were all obtained from the same sample, sequenced in a study of identical twins. TCRdb re-analysed the 5' RACE reads in MiXCR, keeping a single row per CDR3 protein. Of some 320,000 distinct CDR3 sequences in the sample, roughly an eighth were seen once. These same data were also listed under a study on yellow fever vaccine responses in identical twins.

Sequenced: CD8+ T cells sorted from blood. These receptors were taken from a woman younger than 30 in good health.

The chain couples TRBV28 to TRBJ2-1; a weak D match, TRBD2 (6 bases). CDR3 length: 15 residues. Between the trimmed V and J ends, which lost 6 bases and 1 base, there was a span of 13 bases. In germline, CDR1 is MDHEN, CDR2 SYDVKM. The CDR3 is CASRQLAGSYNEQFF. The CDR3 DNA follows: TGTGCCAGCAGACAACTAGCCGGATCCTACAATGAGCAGTTCTTC.

The table lists this clonotype with many counts. V gene TRBV7-9 combines with J gene TRBJ2-1, with D perhaps matching TRBD1 (6 bases). V gave up 5 bases and J gave up 5 bases, with 16 bases separating them. This CDR3 region has 15 residues. Germline CDR1 and CDR2: SEHNR and FQNEAQ (reference sequence). Here the CDR3 DNA reads TGTGCCAGCAGCCTCGTTACGGACAGAGACAATGAGCAGTTCTTC. Its protein is CASSLVTDRDNEQFF.

The chain is built from TRBV21-1 and TRBJ2-3; the DNA was not compared with TRBD1, the D call given in the table. TRBV21-1 is assigned pseudogene status. The CDR3 totals 16 residues. CDR3 amino acids: CASSKGGTGHTDTQYF. The CDR3 DNA is TGTGCCAGCAGCAAAGGAGGTACGGGGCACACAGATACGCAGTATTTT.

The V and J genes are TRBV20-1 and TRBJ2-3, with TRBD2 as a possible D gene (6 bases). Germline CDR1 DFQATT, CDR2 SNEGSKA (reference sequence). Deletions cut 3 bases from V and 2 bases from J, with 18 bases between. The CDR3 contains 16 residues. The CDR3 DNA reads TGCAGTGCTAGCCTAGGGTGGCGGGGCGACACAGATACGCAGTATTTT. Translation: CSASLGWRGDTDTQYF.

The V call is TRBV2, the J call TRBJ2-2; D uncertain. The germline CDR1 and CDR2 sequences are SNHLY and FYNNEI. The CDR3 has 12 amino acids. The V end was cut by 4 bases, the J end by 9 bases, with 9 bases between. This CDR3 is CASSANLWELFF. CDR3 sequence (DNA): TGTGCCAGCAGTGCAAATCTCTGGGAGCTGTTTTTT.

This chain links TRBV20-1 with TRBJ2-1, with D tentatively TRBD1 (5 bases). Germline CDR1 is DFQATT and CDR2 is SNEGSKA (reference sequence). Trimming cost V 2 bases and J 0 bases, with 11 bases left between them. The CDR3 spans 15 residues. In nucleotides, the CDR3 is TGCAGTGCTAGATCGGACACGAGCTCCTACAATGAGCAGTTCTTC. Protein product: CSARSDTSSYNEQFF.

The chain is built from TRBV24-1 and TRBJ2-1; 10 positions agree with TRBD1. With V trimmed by 8 bases and J by 4 bases, 7 bases remained unmatched. The CDR3 loop spans 15 amino acids. Germline V gene lookup returns CDR1 KGHDR and CDR2 SFDVKD. The CDR3 bases are TGTGCCACCACCCAGGGACAGGGGCTTTACAATGAGCAGTTCTTC. This gives the protein CATTQGQGLYNEQFF.

This clonotype was recorded a few times. This CDR3 is CASSGSGLAGHNEQFF. In DNA, the CDR3 is TGTGCCAGCAGTGGGTCGGGACTAGCGGGACACAATGAGCAGTTCTTC. This chain joins TRBV6-4 and TRBJ2-1; TRBD2 matches at 13 bases. Trimming took 4 bases from V and 5 from J; bases not matched to a gene: 5. Germline CDR1 reads MRHNA; CDR2 reads SNTAGT. The CDR3 totals 16 residues.

In the case of this clonotype: A junction end diverges from the germline sequence, so it may reflect a read error. The chain has TRBV5-1 and TRBJ2-7, with D possibly being TRBD2 (5 bases). Germline CDR1 SGHRS, CDR2 YFSETQ. The CDR3 extends over 14 amino acids. This CDR3 is CASSLVWLAGATHF. The CDR3 DNA sequence: TGCGCCAGCAGCTTGGTTTGGCTAGCAGGCGCCACACACTTC.

The V and J genes are TRBV2 and TRBJ2-3, with D unclear. Per germline, CDR1 SNHLY and CDR2 FYNNEI. The CDR3 has 10 amino acids. Trimming shortened V by 8 bases and J by 5 bases, and 5 bases separated the two germline ends. For the CDR3, the DNA is TGTGCCAGCGTCCTAGATACGCAGTATTTT. This encodes CASVLDTQYF.

The chain joins TRBV6-2 or TRBV6-3 to TRBJ2-7; a possible D gene is TRBD1 (6 bases). The V gene's germline CDR1 is MNHEY and CDR2 SVGEGT. The CDR3 sequence is 14 residues long. V dropped 4 bases and J dropped 5 bases, with 15 bases sitting between them. The CDR3 DNA reads as TGTGCCAGCAGTTTGAGAGGACAGACACACGAGCAGTACGTC. Its translation: CASSLRGQTHEQYV.

In regard to this clonotype: This may arise from a read error, as a much more abundant clone is one base away. The V call is TRBV12-3 or TRBV12-4, the J call TRBJ1-1; D is unresolved. This CDR3 region has 11 residues. Between the trimmed V and J ends, which lost 7 bases and 13 bases, there was a span of 16 bases. The CDR3 loop reads CASTLVGGIFF. As DNA, the CDR3 is TGTGCCAGCACCCTCGTGGGCGGCATTTTCTTT.

The rearrangement joins TRBV7-9 to TRBJ2-1; the D is unclear. Per germline, CDR1 SEHNR and CDR2 FQNEAQ (reference sequence). V lost 5 bases to trimming and J lost 7 bases, with 9 bases between them. This CDR3 is 12 amino acids long. CDR3 nucleotides: TGTGCCAGCAGCCTTGCCCAGAATGAGCAGTTCTTC. It codes for CASSLAQNEQFF.

The chain links TRBV6-1 to TRBJ2-2, with TRBD2 as a possible D gene (5 bases). The CDR3 sequence is 14 residues long. CDR1 is MNHNS, CDR2 SASEGT, per germline. V lost 2 bases, J lost 6 bases, and 10 bases lay in between. CDR3 DNA sequence: TGTGCCAGCAGTGAAATGGAGGAGGCCGGGGAGCTGTTTTTT. Translation: CASSEMEEAGELFF.